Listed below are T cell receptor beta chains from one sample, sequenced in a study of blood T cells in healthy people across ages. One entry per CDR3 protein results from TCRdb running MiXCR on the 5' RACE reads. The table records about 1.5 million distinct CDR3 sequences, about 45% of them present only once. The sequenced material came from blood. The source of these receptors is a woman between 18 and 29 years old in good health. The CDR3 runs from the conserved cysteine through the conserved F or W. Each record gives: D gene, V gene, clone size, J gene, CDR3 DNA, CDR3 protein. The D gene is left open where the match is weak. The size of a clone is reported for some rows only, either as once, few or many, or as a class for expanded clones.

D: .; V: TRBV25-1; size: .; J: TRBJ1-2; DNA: TGTGCCAGCAGTGGAGGGACTGAAGCTAACTATGGCTACACCTTC; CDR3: CASSGGTEANYGYTF
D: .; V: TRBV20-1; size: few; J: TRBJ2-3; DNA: TGCAGTGCTAGAGACCCGCAACGGGGAGGCACAGATACGCAGTATTTT; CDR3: CSARDPQRGGTDTQYF
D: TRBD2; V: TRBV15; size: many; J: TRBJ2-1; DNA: TGTGCCACCAGCAGTGGACTAGCGGGAGGTTATGAGCAGTTCTTC; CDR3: CATSSGLAGGYEQFF
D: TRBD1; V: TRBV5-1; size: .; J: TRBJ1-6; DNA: TGCGCCAGCAGCTTCGCGGGACAGGGGAAGGATTCACCCCTCCACTTT; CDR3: CASSFAGQGKDSPLHF
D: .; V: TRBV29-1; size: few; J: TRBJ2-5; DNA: TGCAGCGTTTCTGGAGAAGAGACCCAGTACTTC; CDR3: CSVSGEETQYF
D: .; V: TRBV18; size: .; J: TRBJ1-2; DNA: TGTGCCAGCTCACAAGGACAGACACTAAACTATGGCTACACCTTC; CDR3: CASSQGQTLNYGYTF
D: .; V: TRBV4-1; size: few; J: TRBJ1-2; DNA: TGCGCCAGCAGCCAAGTTGGTTCCCCCCGGGGTGGCTACACCTTC; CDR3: CASSQVGSPRGGYTF
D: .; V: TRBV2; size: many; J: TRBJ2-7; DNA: TGTGCCAGCGGAGACAGGACCTACGAGCAGTACTTC; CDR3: CASGDRTYEQYF
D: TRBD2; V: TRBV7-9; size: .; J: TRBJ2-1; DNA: TGTGCCAGCAGATTACTAGCGGGAGGGGGCAATGAGCAGTTCTTC; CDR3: CASRLLAGGGNEQFF
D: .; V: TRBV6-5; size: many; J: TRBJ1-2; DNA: TGTGCCAGCAGTTACTCGGACAGTCCCGCATATGGCTACACCTTC; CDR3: CASSYSDSPAYGYTF
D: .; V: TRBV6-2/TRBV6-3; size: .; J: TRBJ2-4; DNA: TGTGCCAGCAGCCTACAGGGATCCATTCAGTACTTC; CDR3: CASSLQGSIQYF
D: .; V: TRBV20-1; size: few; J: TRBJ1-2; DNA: TGCAGTGCTAGAGCGAGAGTGAACACCTTC; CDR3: CSARARVNTF
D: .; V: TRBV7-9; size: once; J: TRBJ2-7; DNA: TGTGCCAGCAGCCCACAGGGTCCCTACAATGAGCAGTACTTC; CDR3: CASSPQGPYNEQYF
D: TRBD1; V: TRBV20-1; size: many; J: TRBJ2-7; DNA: TGCAGTGCTAGGTCCGGGACAGGAGGCTACGAGCAGTACTTC; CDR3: CSARSGTGGYEQYF
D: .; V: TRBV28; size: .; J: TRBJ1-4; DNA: TGTGCTACCCGGCTGGATGAAAAACTGTTTTTT; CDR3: CATRLDEKLFF
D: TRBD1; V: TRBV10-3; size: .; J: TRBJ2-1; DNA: TGTGCCATCAGTGATTCAGGACAGGCCACTAATGAGCAGTTCTTC; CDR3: CAISDSGQATNEQFF
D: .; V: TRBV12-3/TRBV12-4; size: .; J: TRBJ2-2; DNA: TGTGCCAGCAGTTTGGCGGGGAGTACCGGGGAGCTGTTTTTT; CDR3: CASSLAGSTGELFF